A selection of T cell receptor beta chains follows, all from one sample in a study of T-cell reconstitution after alpha-beta-depleted transplantation in children. TCRdb called the PCR reads again in MiXCR, with one record for every CDR3 protein. The sample has more than 500,000 distinct CDR3 sequences; approximately 10% are singletons. The input for sequencing was PBMCs, mostly from graft donor cells, taken 180 days after TCRalphabeta/CD19-depleted stem cell transplant. The receptors were gathered from a female patient aged 2-10 years who had a stem cell transplant for aplastic anemia, so the T cells may come from the graft donor. The CDR3 runs from the conserved cysteine through the conserved F or W. The order of the fields is clone size, D gene, V gene, J gene, CDR3 DNA, CDR3 protein. The D gene is left open where the match is weak. The size entry is marked missing in some rows and otherwise reads once, few, many or a size class.

abundance: few
d_gene: .
v_gene: TRBV6-1
j_gene: TRBJ1-2
CDR3nt: TGTGCCAGCAGCCGCGACGGGCCAAATGGCTACACCTTC
CDR3aa: CASSRDGPNGYTF

abundance: many
d_gene: .
v_gene: TRBV15
j_gene: TRBJ1-1
CDR3nt: TGTGCCACCAGCAGATCCGACAGTTCTGAAGCTTTCTTT
CDR3aa: CATSRSDSSEAFF

abundance: few
d_gene: TRBD2
v_gene: TRBV11-1
j_gene: TRBJ2-1
CDR3nt: TGTGCCAGTATAGTTGATTTCGGGACTAGCGGATCCTACAATGAGCAGTTCTTC
CDR3aa: CASIVDFGTSGSYNEQFF

abundance: .
d_gene: .
v_gene: TRBV7-3
j_gene: TRBJ2-1
CDR3nt: TGTGCCAGCAGCTTAAGTCGGATCAATGAGCAGTTCTTC
CDR3aa: CASSLSRINEQFF

abundance: .
d_gene: .
v_gene: TRBV7-3
j_gene: TRBJ2-1
CDR3nt: TGTGCCAGCAGCTTAAGTGGGAGCACCTACAATGAGCAGTTCTTC
CDR3aa: CASSLSGSTYNEQFF

abundance: few
d_gene: TRBD2
v_gene: TRBV11-2
j_gene: TRBJ2-3
CDR3nt: TGTGCCAGCAGCCCGGGTTGGGGGACTACCACAGATACGCAGTATTTT
CDR3aa: CASSPGWGTTTDTQYF

abundance: .
d_gene: .
v_gene: TRBV28
j_gene: TRBJ2-7
CDR3nt: TGTGCCAGCCTGAGCCGGGACGAGCAGTACTTC
CDR3aa: CASLSRDEQYF

abundance: .
d_gene: TRBD2
v_gene: TRBV9
j_gene: TRBJ2-1
CDR3nt: TGTGCCAGCAGCGGTAGCGGGAGTATTGTAGGTGAGCAGTTCTTC
CDR3aa: CASSGSGSIVGEQFF

abundance: few
d_gene: .
v_gene: TRBV6-5
j_gene: TRBJ1-1
CDR3nt: TGTGCCAGCAGTTACTCCCGGGACCGCTACACTGAAGCTTTCTTT
CDR3aa: CASSYSRDRYTEAFF

abundance: few
d_gene: .
v_gene: TRBV11-1
j_gene: TRBJ2-2
CDR3nt: TGTGCCAGCAGCTTAGCCCTAGACGGAGGAGGTTGGAGACTGAACACCGGGGAGCTGTTTTTT
CDR3aa: CASSLALDGGGWRLNTGELFF

abundance: few
d_gene: TRBD2
v_gene: TRBV7-2
j_gene: TRBJ2-2
CDR3nt: TGTGCCAGCAGCATCTTAGCGGGGGCGCACACCGGGGAGCTGTTTTTT
CDR3aa: CASSILAGAHTGELFF

abundance: .
d_gene: .
v_gene: TRBV5-1
j_gene: TRBJ2-5
CDR3nt: TGCGCCAGCAGCCCAAGACAGTCGAAGTTTCAAGAGACCCAGTACTTC
CDR3aa: CASSPRQSKFQETQYF

abundance: few
d_gene: TRBD2
v_gene: TRBV20-1
j_gene: TRBJ2-3
CDR3nt: TGCAGTGCTGAGATGGGGACTAGCCTCACAGATACGCAGTATTTT
CDR3aa: CSAEMGTSLTDTQYF

abundance: .
d_gene: .
v_gene: TRBV7-2
j_gene: TRBJ2-7
CDR3nt: TGTGCCAGCAGCCCGGCGCGGGAAATTACCTACGAGCAGTACTTC
CDR3aa: CASSPAREITYEQYF

abundance: .
d_gene: TRBD1
v_gene: TRBV29-1
j_gene: TRBJ1-1
CDR3nt: TGCAGCGCGACAGGGATGAACACTGAAGCTTTCTTT
CDR3aa: CSATGMNTEAFF

abundance: .
d_gene: .
v_gene: TRBV28
j_gene: TRBJ2-1
CDR3nt: TGTGCCAGCAGTTTATTCGCAGCGCCCTATCAAAACTACAATGAGCAGTTCTTC
CDR3aa: CASSLFAAPYQNYNEQFF